Following are 22 T cell receptor beta chains from one sample sequenced in a study of blood T cell repertoires in COVID-19. Produced via immunoSEQ multiplex PCR; TCRdb's table is partial and in-frame only. The sample holds under 200,000 clones, around nine tenths seen once. Sequenced input: PBMCs or T cells enriched from blood (not recorded which). These receptors came from a woman in her late teens or twenties who had recovered from COVID-19.

This sequence joins TRBV5-1 and TRBJ2-3; 8 bases align to TRBD1. Losses at the gene ends were 4 bases for V and 2 bases for J; bases not matched to a gene: 3. Germline CDR1 SGHRS, CDR2 YFSETQ. This CDR3 is 14 amino acids long. The DNA of the CDR3 is TGCGCCAGCAGCCCGGGACAGGACACAGATACGCAGTATTTT. Translated: CASSPGQDTDTQYF.

The genes are TRBV6-5 and TRBJ1-3; D may be TRBD1 (6 bases). CDR1 is MNHEY and CDR2 is SVGAGI in the germline V gene. Trimming took off 6 bases at V and 4 bases at J, with 16 bases between the two ends. This CDR3 comprises 15 residues. Here the CDR3 reads CASRTLRGPGNTIYF. The CDR3 bases are TGTGCCAGCAGAACCCTCAGGGGCCCCGGAAACACCATATATTTT.

The V gene is TRBV7-8, the J gene TRBJ1-6, with a weak D call TRBD1 (6 bases). Germline assignment: CDR1 SGHVS and CDR2 FQNEAQ. This CDR3 spans 16 amino acids. V was clipped by 5 bases and J by 0 bases, with 11 bases between them. The DNA of the CDR3 is TGTGCCAGCAGCCCCTCACAGGGCTCCTATAATTCACCCCTCCACTTT. Amino acid sequence: CASSPSQGSYNSPLHF.

The V and J genes are TRBV12-1 and TRBJ1-5; the table's TRBD1 call for D was not verified on the DNA. TRBV12-1 is a listed pseudogene. The CDR3 is 20 residues long. CDR3 sequence: CASSFAAPGGQPISNQPQHF. The CDR3 bases are TGTGCCAGCAGCTTTGCGGCCCCCGGGGGACAGCCCATTAGTAATCAGCCCCAGCATTTT.

The V call is TRBV2, the J call TRBJ2-5, with 8 bases aligning to TRBD2. The CDR3 spans 13 residues. CDR1 is SNHLY, CDR2 FYNNEI, per germline. J lost 9 bases, V lost 6 bases, and 9 bases had no gene match. CDR3 coding DNA: TGTGCCAGCAGGGGGAGACCCGGGGGGGCCCAGTACTTC. Translated: CASRGRPGGAQYF. Looking up the rest from reference TRBV2 and TRBJ2-5 gives the full variable domain: EPEVTQTPSHQVTQMGQEVILRCVPISNHLYFYWYRQILGQKVEFLVSFYNNEISEKSEIFDDQFSVERPDGSNFTLKIRSTKLEDSAMYFCASRGRPGGAQYFGPGTRLLVL.

This rearrangement joins TRBV28 to TRBJ2-7; 10 bases line up with TRBD1. Germline V gives CDR1 MDHEN, CDR2 SYDVKM. This CDR3 has 14 amino acids. J gave up 4 bases and V 6 bases, and 6 bases lay outside the gene matches. CDR3 in DNA: TGTGCCAGCAGCCCGGGACAGGGGTCGTACGAGCAGTACTTC. It yields the protein CASSPGQGSYEQYF.

This chain joins TRBV5-4 and TRBJ2-1; 9 bases line up with TRBD2. The J segment lost 2 bases and the V segment lost 0 bases, leaving 3 bases of the junction unmatched. The CDR3 extends over 16 amino acids. CDR1 and CDR2 from the germline V gene are SGHNT and YYREEE (reference sequence). The CDR3 loop reads CASSLAPSGAYNEQFF. CDR3 sequence (DNA): TGTGCCAGCAGCTTGGCCCCTAGCGGGGCCTACAATGAGCAGTTCTTC.

The chain carries TRBV10-3 and TRBJ2-3; D is unresolved. V was clipped by 6 bases and J by 2 bases, with 12 bases between them. The CDR3 extends over 14 amino acids. Germline V gene lookup returns CDR1 ENHRY and CDR2 SYGVKD. This chain's CDR3 is CAIREATDTDTQYF. Written as DNA, the CDR3 is TGTGCCATCAGAGAAGCAACAGACACAGATACGCAGTATTTT.

The V gene is TRBV18, the J gene TRBJ2-7; 7 nucleotides align to TRBD2. CDR1 and CDR2 from the germline V gene are KGHSH and LQKENI. The V and J ends lost 4 bases and 4 bases, in that order; junction bases with no gene match: 4. This CDR3 contains 13 residues. The DNA for the CDR3 is TGTGCCAGCTCACGGGGAGGGGTTTACGAGCAGTACTTC. Translation: CASSRGGVYEQYF.

The genes are TRBV12-5 and TRBJ1-1; D gene unclear. Between the trimmed V and J ends, which lost 3 bases and 0 bases, there was a span of 11 bases. Germline V gene lookup returns CDR1 LGHNT and CDR2 FRNRAP. This CDR3 spans 15 amino acids. The CDR3 DNA sequence: TGTGCTAGTGGTTTTCGGCGGCCCATGAACACTGAAGCTTTCTTT. Its translation: CASGFRRPMNTEAFF.

The chain is built from TRBV27 and TRBJ2-7; D unclear. CDR3 length: 13 amino acids. Between the trimmed V and J ends, which lost 5 bases and 2 bases, there was a span of 10 bases. From germline, CDR1 is MNHEY and CDR2 SMNVEV (reference sequence). The CDR3 protein is CASSPLSPYEQYF. CDR3 coding DNA: TGTGCCAGCAGTCCCCTCTCCCCCTACGAGCAGTACTTC.

V and J are TRBV19 and TRBJ2-1; tentative D call: TRBD1 (6 bases). Trimming took off 6 bases at V and 2 bases at J, with 8 bases between the two ends. The CDR3 is made up of 13 amino acids. Germline V gene sequence: CDR1 LNHDA, CDR2 SQIVND (reference sequence). The CDR3 protein is CASRGQPYNEQFF. CDR3 in DNA: TGTGCCAGTAGGGGACAACCCTACAATGAGCAGTTCTTC.

The chain couples TRBV5-1 to TRBJ2-3; 9 nucleotides line up with TRBD2. From germline, CDR1 is SGHRS and CDR2 YFSETQ. The V segment lost 0 bases and the J segment 2 bases; nucleotides outside the gene matches: 4. The CDR3 runs to 16 residues. The CDR3 DNA follows: TGCGCCAGCAGCTTGGCTAGCGGGGCGACCACAGATACGCAGTATTTT. Translated, it gives CASSLASGATTDTQYF.

The chain employs TRBV28 and TRBJ2-7, with 7 bases that match TRBD1. The CDR3 is 13 amino acids. Per the germline V gene, CDR1 is MDHEN and CDR2 is SYDVKM. Losses at the gene ends were 8 bases for V and 7 bases for J; bases not matched to a gene: 11. The chain's CDR3 is CASETGSVGEQYF. For the CDR3, the DNA is TGTGCCAGCGAGACAGGGTCGGTGGGTGAGCAGTACTTC.

The chain uses TRBV6-5 and TRBJ2-2, with 9 bases matching TRBD2. The V gene's germline CDR1 is MNHEY and CDR2 SVGAGI. The CDR3 runs to 15 residues. The V gene end was trimmed by 7 bases and the J gene end by 5 bases; junction bases not matched to a gene: 8. The CDR3: CASTFAGGWTGELFF. Here the CDR3 DNA reads TGTGCCAGCACTTTTGCGGGAGGGTGGACCGGGGAGCTGTTTTTT.

J is TRBJ1-1 and V is TRBV14, with D possibly TRBD1 on 5 matching bases. Germline loops: CDR1 SGHDN, CDR2 FVKESK. The CDR3 length is 11 residues. Trimming shortened V by 8 bases and J by 4 bases, and 8 bases separated the two germline ends. The CDR3 DNA reads as TGTGCCAGCCGGGGGATCACTGAAGCTTTCTTT. It specifies CASRGITEAFF.

The chain is built from TRBV7-3 and TRBJ2-3; a weak D match, TRBD2 (6 bases). V lost 4 bases to trimming and J lost 6 bases, with 14 bases between them. The CDR3 spans 14 residues. CDR1 and CDR2 (germline): SGHTA, FQGTGA. CDR3 protein: CASSSSGGGDTQYF. CDR3 coding DNA: TGTGCCAGCAGCTCCTCGGGCGGAGGGGATACGCAGTATTTT.

The rearrangement uses TRBV6-2 or TRBV6-3 and TRBJ2-4; 9 bases align to TRBD2. The CDR3 has 15 amino acids. J was trimmed by 7 bases and V by 5 bases; bases with no gene match: 9. Germline CDR1 and CDR2: MNHEY and SVGEGT. CDR3 in amino acids: CASSKAGGPMNIQYF. The DNA of the CDR3 is TGTGCCAGCAGTAAGGCGGGAGGGCCAATGAACATTCAGTACTTC.

J is TRBJ2-7 and V is TRBV27; 12 bases are a match to TRBD1. Germline assignment: CDR1 MNHEY and CDR2 SMNVEV (reference sequence). V shed 6 bases and J 9 bases; nucleotides not matched to a gene: 9. The CDR3 runs to 14 residues. CDR3 nucleotides: TGTGCCAGCAGCACCCTGGGACAGGGGGCGTCGCAGTACTTC. Its protein is CASSTLGQGASQYF.

The rearrangement links TRBV28 to TRBJ1-1, with D possibly TRBD1 on 5 matching bases. Trimming took 2 bases from V and 1 from J, leaving 23 bases between them. The CDR3 covers 19 residues. The germline V gene has CDR1 MDHEN and CDR2 SYDVKM. The CDR3 protein is CASSLRVVRRQIENTEAFF. The DNA for the CDR3 is TGTGCCAGCAGTTTACGCGTGGTGAGAAGACAGATAGAGAACACTGAAGCTTTCTTT. The full variable domain, rest sourced from reference TRBV28 and TRBJ1-1, is DVKVTQSSRYLVKRTGEKVFLECVQDMDHENMFWYRQDPGLGLRLIYFSYDVKMKEKGDIPEGYSVSREKKERFSLILESASTNQTSMYLCASSLRVVRRQIENTEAFFGQGTRLTVV.

V gene TRBV15 combines with J gene TRBJ1-5; 11 nucleotides align to TRBD1. The CDR3 extends over 15 amino acids. V gave up 7 bases and J gave up 4 bases; unmatched junction bases: 6. Germline CDR1 and CDR2: LNHNV and YYDKDF (reference sequence). CDR3 coding DNA: TGTGCCACCAATACCGGGACAGGGGGTAATCAGCCCCAGCATTTT. Its protein is CATNTGTGGNQPQHF.

The chain recombines TRBV5-1 with TRBJ2-5; D remains unclear. Germline CDR1 SGHRS, CDR2 YFSETQ. V dropped 5 bases and J dropped 2 bases, with 10 bases sitting between them. This CDR3 spans 13 amino acids. CDR3 sequence reads: CASRQTGQETQYF. CDR3 nucleotides: TGCGCCAGCAGGCAGACCGGGCAAGAGACCCAGTACTTC.